The 20 T cell receptor beta chains below come from one sample, sequenced in a study of CD8+ T cells in alopecia areata. Documented treatment: oral pan-JAK inhibitor, 5-10 mg twice daily. Sequencing relied on a cDNA template that was reverse transcribed from extracted RNA. Clones were sequenced by immunoSEQ multiplex PCR, and TCRdb holds only the in-frame ones, with some missing. The data show some 170,000 clones, about 48% seen once. The sequencing used CD8+ T cells sorted from blood, collected at week 24, from a patient treated with tofacitinib. Every receptor here comes from a human donor with alopecia areata.

The sample holds a few counts of this clone. The chain links TRBV6-5 to TRBJ1-1; D not resolved. The V and J ends lost 8 bases and 8 bases respectively, with 12 bases between them. The CDR3 has 11 residues. Germline-derived CDR1 and CDR2 are MNHEY and SVGAGI. The CDR3 DNA sequence: TGTGCCAGCTTCTTCGGGATAGAAGCTTTCTTT. It codes for CASFFGIEAFF.

The rearrangement joins TRBV13 to TRBJ1-6; 7 positions match TRBD1. Germline lookup yields CDR1 PRHDT and CDR2 FYEKMQ (reference sequence). V trimming: 5 bases; J trimming: 0 bases; junction bases outside the gene matches: 4. The CDR3 sequence is 16 residues long. In DNA form, the CDR3 reads TGTGCCAGCAGCGGAAGGACAGGCTCCTATAATTCACCCCTCCACTTT. This encodes CASSGRTGSYNSPLHF.

This chain joins TRBV2 and TRBJ2-3, with TRBD1 matching 7 bases. With V trimmed by 5 bases and J by 1 base, 0 bases remained unmatched. This CDR3 is built from 13 residues. The V gene's germline CDR1 is SNHLY and CDR2 FYNNEI. Here the CDR3 DNA reads TGTGCCAGCAGTACAGGGGGCACAGATACGCAGTATTTT. Protein: CASSTGGTDTQYF. The variable domain in full, completed from reference TRBV2 and TRBJ2-3, reads EPEVTQTPSHQVTQMGQEVILRCVPISNHLYFYWYRQILGQKVEFLVSFYNNEISEKSEIFDDQFSVERPDGSNFTLKIRSTKLEDSAMYFCASSTGGTDTQYFGPGTRLTVL.

A few counts support this clone. Within the sample, other DNA sequences also encode this same CDR3. This chain uses TRBV4-3 with TRBJ1-1, with D tentatively TRBD1 (6 bases). The CDR3 length is 14 residues. Germline loops: CDR1 LGHNA, CDR2 YSLEER. V dropped 2 bases and J dropped 5 bases, with 12 bases sitting between them. For the CDR3, the DNA is TGCGCCAGCAGCCAAAATTCGAGGGGGACTGAAGCTTTCTTT. Protein: CASSQNSRGTEAFF.

This chain links TRBV29-1 with TRBJ1-4; TRBD1 might be the D (6 bases). The ends were cut back, 6 bases at V and 10 bases at J, with 15 bases in the middle. Per the germline V gene, CDR1 is SQVTM and CDR2 is ANQGSEA. The CDR3 extends over 12 amino acids. DNA for the CDR3: TGCAGCGTGGGGGGGCAGGGAGGAAAACTGTTTTTT. It codes for CSVGGQGGKLFF. Using reference TRBV29-1 and TRBJ1-4 for the parts outside the CDR3, the full variable domain is SAVISQKPSRDICQRGTSLTIQCQVDSQVTMMFWYRQQPGQSLTLIATANQGSEATYESGFVIDKFPISRPNLTFSTLTVSNMSPEDSSIYLCSVGGQGGKLFFGSGTQLSVL.

The chain carries TRBV29-1 and TRBJ2-2; 9 bases line up with TRBD1. Germline CDR1 is SQVTM and CDR2 is ANQGSEA. V was pared by 6 bases and J by 3 bases, with 2 bases of the junction left unmatched. The CDR3 runs to 13 residues. CDR3 nucleotide sequence: TGCAGCGTGAGACAGGGGGACACCGGGGAGCTGTTTTTT. Translated: CSVRQGDTGELFF.

The chain employs TRBV11-2 and TRBJ2-5; the match to TRBD2 covers 8 bases. The CDR3 extends over 15 amino acids. The V and J ends lost 5 bases and 2 bases, in that order; junction bases with no gene match: 7. Per the germline V gene, CDR1 is SGHAT and CDR2 is FQNNGV. CDR3 DNA: TGTGCCAGCAGCCCCGGGACTAGGAAACAAGAGACCCAGTACTTC. Protein product: CASSPGTRKQETQYF. Filled out from reference TRBV11-2 and TRBJ2-5, the complete variable domain reads EAGVAQSPRYKIIEKRQSVAFWCNPISGHATLYWYQQILGQGPKLLIQFQNNGVVDDSQLPKDRFSAERLKGVDSTLKIQPAKLEDSAVYLCASSPGTRKQETQYFGPGTRLLVL.

The genes are TRBV7-9 and TRBJ2-7; no reliable D call. Germline V gene data show CDR1 as SEHNR and CDR2 as FQNEAQ (reference sequence). V lost 1 base and J lost 3, with 13 bases in between. The CDR3 is 15 amino acids. The CDR3 loop is CASSLGDTLYYEQYF. The CDR3 coding sequence is TGTGCCAGCAGCTTAGGAGACACCTTGTACTACGAGCAGTACTTC.

This clone was seen only a few times. J is TRBJ1-4 and V is TRBV14, with TRBD1 as a possible D gene (5 bases). The germline V gene encodes CDR1 SGHDN and CDR2 FVKESK. V was trimmed by 0 bases and J by 6 bases, leaving 11 bases between them. The CDR3 is 15 amino acids. CDR3 sequence reads: CASSQDTTGYEKLFF. The CDR3 DNA follows: TGTGCCAGCAGCCAAGATACTACAGGTTATGAAAAACTGTTTTTT.

The chain employs TRBV15 and TRBJ1-1; 8 bases fit TRBD1. From germline, CDR1 is LNHNV and CDR2 YYDKDF (reference sequence). The CDR3 covers 14 residues. V gave up 4 bases and J gave up 6 bases; unmatched junction bases: 7. CDR3 sequence reads: CATSMDRAGPEAFF. The CDR3 coding sequence is TGTGCCACCAGCATGGACAGGGCGGGCCCTGAAGCTTTCTTT. Combining the CDR3 with reference TRBV15 and TRBJ1-1 gives the whole variable domain DAMVIQNPRYQVTQFGKPVTLSCSQTLNHNVMYWYQQKSSQAPKLLFHYYDKDFNNEADTPDNFQSRRPNTSFCFLDIRSPGLGDTAMYLCATSMDRAGPEAFFGQGTRLTVV.

V and J are TRBV30 and TRBJ1-2; no firm D call. The CDR3 totals 11 residues. CDR1 GTSNPN and CDR2 SVGIG come from the germline V gene (reference sequence). V was shortened by 3 bases and J by 8 bases, with 10 bases between the two germline ends. In nucleotides, the CDR3 is TGTGCCTGGAGAGCCAAAGGGGGCTACACCTTC. Its protein product is CAWRAKGGYTF.

In this sample, this clone turned up a few times. In DNA, the CDR3 is TGCGCCAGCAGCCCGGGTGGTTATAGCAATCAGCCCCAGCATTTT. Translation gives CASSPGGYSNQPQHF. This chain joins TRBV4-1 and TRBJ1-5; D call uncertain. The ends were cut back, 4 bases at V and 0 bases at J, with 10 bases in the middle. The CDR3 consists of 15 residues. CDR1 is MGHRA, CDR2 YSYEKL, per germline.

The J gene is TRBJ2-2, the V gene TRBV9; a possible D gene is TRBD1 (5 bases). V lost 0 bases and J 0 bases, leaving 12 bases between the germline ends. The germline gives CDR1 SGDLS, CDR2 YYNGEE. This CDR3 contains 17 residues. This CDR3 reads CASSVALDNPNTGELFF. DNA for the CDR3: TGTGCCAGCAGCGTAGCTCTGGACAATCCGAACACCGGGGAGCTGTTTTTT.

The chain uses TRBV2 and TRBJ2-3; D possibly corresponds to TRBD2 (6 bases). Trimming removed 8 bases at V and 0 bases at J, with 9 bases between. This CDR3 has 13 residues. Per the germline V gene, CDR1 is SNHLY and CDR2 is FYNNEI. This CDR3 reads CASWGESTDTQYF. The CDR3 coding sequence is TGTGCCAGCTGGGGGGAAAGCACAGATACGCAGTATTTT.

With respect to this clone: The sample carries other DNA sequences with the same CDR3. This sequence joins TRBV19 and TRBJ2-7, with 8 bases fitting TRBD1. Germline V gene lookup returns CDR1 LNHDA and CDR2 SQIVND (reference sequence). V lost 7 bases and J lost 2; bases outside the gene matches: 7. The CDR3 is 14 residues long. The CDR3 loop is CASTPGQGAYEQYF. CDR3 DNA sequence: TGTGCCAGTACCCCAGGACAGGGCGCCTACGAGCAGTACTTC.

The chain couples TRBV9 to TRBJ2-2; weak D call: TRBD1 (6 bases). V was trimmed by 2 bases and J by 4 bases, leaving 15 bases between them. There are 16 residues in the CDR3. Germline loops: CDR1 SGDLS, CDR2 YYNGEE. The CDR3 reads CASSVQTGYGTGELFF. The DNA for the CDR3 is TGTGCCAGCAGCGTCCAAACAGGGTATGGCACCGGGGAGCTGTTTTTT.

This chain links TRBV5-1 with TRBJ2-7, with 9 bases aligning to TRBD1. The germline V gene has CDR1 SGHRS and CDR2 YFSETQ. The CDR3 has 15 residues. The V segment lost 5 bases and the J segment 3 bases; nucleotides outside the gene matches: 9. In DNA, the CDR3 is TGCGCCAGCAGTTTAACCGGGACAGGGATCTACGAGCAGTACTTC. Protein: CASSLTGTGIYEQYF.

The chain carries TRBV30 and TRBJ1-1; TRBD1 might be the D (5 bases). Germline CDR1 and CDR2: GTSNPN and SVGIG (reference sequence). The CDR3 runs to 14 residues. Deletions cut 0 bases from V and 4 bases from J, with 12 bases between. In nucleotides, the CDR3 is TGTGCCTGGAGTGTAACAGTGAGGGGCACTGAAGCTTTCTTT. This translates into CAWSVTVRGTEAFF.

In this sample, this clone turned up a few times. The CDR3 region is CASSTGEPYEQYF. In DNA form, the CDR3 reads TGTGCCAGTAGTACAGGGGAGCCCTACGAGCAGTACTTC. This chain links TRBV19 with TRBJ2-7; the D gene is possibly TRBD1 (6 bases). V lost 4 bases, J lost 2 bases, and 9 bases lay in between. Germline V CDR1 and CDR2: LNHDA, SQIVND (reference sequence). This CDR3 has 13 residues.

The chain recombines TRBV30 with TRBJ2-1, with a possible D match to TRBD1 (6 bases). The CDR3 contains 13 residues. The germline V gene has CDR1 GTSNPN and CDR2 SVGIG (reference sequence). Trimming cost V 4 bases and J 4 bases, with 11 bases left between them. The CDR3: CAWTGTQYNEQFF. The DNA for the CDR3 is TGTGCCTGGACCGGGACACAGTACAATGAGCAGTTCTTC.